The entry below describes one T cell receptor beta chain. This specimen comes from a study of blood T cell repertoires in COVID-19. Across the whole study: Samples representing acute and convalescent COVID-19 were sourced from the United States, Italy and Spain. Sources were T cells, B-cell-depleted T cells, or PBMCs; the material itself was cDNA or gDNA.

CDR1 is SGHNT and CDR2 is YENEEA in the germline V gene. There are 15 residues in the CDR3. With 6 bases clipped from V and 8 bases from J, the junction kept 7 bases outside the gene matches. Original data processing: Amplification with reference gene primers provided the estimates of nucleated cell counts. Repertoires were generated with immunoSEQ multiplex PCR, while TCRdb's copy carries only in-frame clones and drops some. Clone size and V and J calls were adopted from that table, with D and trimming inferred from the DNA. The table shows approximately 76,000 clones, with roughly 85% occurring only once.

The sequence derives from a woman older than 75 with active or convalescent COVID-19. The gene calls are TRBV11-3 and TRBJ2-1; 13 bases align to TRBD2. Sequenced: peripheral blood. The CDR3 nucleotides are TGTGCCAGCAGTGACGGACTAGCGGGGGTACATGAGCAGTTCTTC. Its translation is CASSDGLAGVHEQFF.